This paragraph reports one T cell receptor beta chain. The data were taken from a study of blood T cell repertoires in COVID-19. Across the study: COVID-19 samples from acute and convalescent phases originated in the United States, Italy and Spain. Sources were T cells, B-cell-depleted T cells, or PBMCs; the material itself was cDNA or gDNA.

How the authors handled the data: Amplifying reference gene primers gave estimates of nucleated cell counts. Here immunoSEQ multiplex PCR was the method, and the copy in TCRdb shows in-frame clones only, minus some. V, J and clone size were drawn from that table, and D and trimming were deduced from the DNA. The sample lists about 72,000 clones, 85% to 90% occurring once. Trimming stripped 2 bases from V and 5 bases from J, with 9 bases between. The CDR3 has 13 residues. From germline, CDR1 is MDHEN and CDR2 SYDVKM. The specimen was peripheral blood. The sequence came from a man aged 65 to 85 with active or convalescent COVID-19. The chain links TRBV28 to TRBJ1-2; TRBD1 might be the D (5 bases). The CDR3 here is CASSLDGAYGYTF. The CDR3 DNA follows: TGTGCCAGCAGTTTAGATGGGGCTTATGGCTACACCTTC.